These 6 T cell receptor beta chains share one sample of origin, sequenced in a study of CD4 T cells in relation to SARS-CoV-2 and coronaviruses. Produced via immunoSEQ multiplex PCR; TCRdb's table is partial and in-frame only. The data contain some 70,000 clones, approximately 95% of them singletons. Unexposed donor CD4+ T cells date from about 2011-2018, before the COVID-19 pandemic. The source material was naive CD4+ T cells from PBMCs. Subset here: naive CD4+ T cells isolated by negative enrichment. The receptors come from a human donor in good health.

The chain employs TRBV2 and TRBJ1-1; possible D gene TRBD1, 5 bases. Trimming cost V 7 bases and J 4 bases, with 19 bases left between them. Germline CDR1 is SNHLY and CDR2 is FYNNEI. This CDR3 has 15 residues. The CDR3: CASTLVGPGSTEAFF. The CDR3 DNA is TGTGCCAGCACCCTCGTAGGCCCAGGGAGCACTGAAGCTTTCTTT.

The CDR3 reads CASSYLAGGGTDTQYF. As DNA, the CDR3 is TGTGCCAGCAGTTACCTAGCGGGGGGGGGCACAGATACGCAGTATTTT. J is TRBJ2-3 and V is TRBV6-6; TRBD2 aligns across 12 bases. CDR3 size: 16 residues. Germline CDR1 and CDR2: MNHNY and SVGAGI (reference sequence). The trim removed 2 bases at V and 1 base at J, leaving 1 base unmatched.

This sequence joins TRBV9 and TRBJ2-1, with TRBD1 matching 7 bases. With 4 bases clipped from V and 3 bases from J, the junction kept 7 bases outside the gene matches. The CDR3 loop spans 15 amino acids. CDR1 and CDR2 from the germline V gene are SGDLS and YYNGEE. The CDR3 loop reads CASSFADRNYNEQFF. DNA of the CDR3: TGTGCCAGCAGCTTCGCGGACAGGAACTACAATGAGCAGTTCTTC.

This chain links TRBV19 with TRBJ2-1; D call uncertain. V was cut by 7 bases and J by 6 bases, with 28 bases left in between. This CDR3 is 18 amino acids long. CDR1 LNHDA and CDR2 SQIVND come from the germline V gene (reference sequence). Written as DNA, the CDR3 is TGTGCCAGTAACCCTCGTGGGGTAGATGCCACCCCGGGCAATGAGCAGTTCTTC. It yields the protein CASNPRGVDATPGNEQFF.

The chain carries TRBV2 and TRBJ2-3; 11 nucleotides match TRBD2. This CDR3 contains 15 residues. V shed 7 bases, J shed 4 bases, and the junction held 7 bases outside the gene matches. Per germline, CDR1 SNHLY and CDR2 FYNNEI. The CDR3 sequence: CASTIAGGGADTQYF. In DNA form, the CDR3 reads TGTGCCAGCACCATAGCGGGGGGGGGCGCAGATACGCAGTATTTT.

The chain is built from TRBV4-1 and TRBJ2-7; D perhaps matches TRBD2 (8 bases). The V end lost 0 bases, the J end lost 2 bases, and 17 bases lay between the germline ends. Germline V CDR1 and CDR2: MGHRA, YSYEKL. The CDR3 loop spans 17 amino acids. The CDR3 region has the DNA TGCGCCAGCAGCCAAGATTGGACTAGCAGGGGGACCTACGAGCAGTACTTC. This translates into CASSQDWTSRGTYEQYF.